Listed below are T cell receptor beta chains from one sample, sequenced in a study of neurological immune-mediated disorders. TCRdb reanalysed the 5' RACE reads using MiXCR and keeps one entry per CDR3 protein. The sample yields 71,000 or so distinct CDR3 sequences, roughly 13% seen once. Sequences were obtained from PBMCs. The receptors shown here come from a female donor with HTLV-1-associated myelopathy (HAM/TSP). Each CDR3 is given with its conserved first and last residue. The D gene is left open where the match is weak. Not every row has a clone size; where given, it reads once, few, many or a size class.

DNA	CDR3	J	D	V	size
TGTGCTACCAGCAGAGTTGAACAGGGTTCCTCCTACGAGCAGTACTTC	CATSRVEQGSSYEQYF	TRBJ2-7	NA	TRBV15	many
TGCAGTGCTAGAGATACCGGGGGGGGCACAGATACGCAGTATTTT	CSARDTGGGTDTQYF	TRBJ2-3	TRBD2	TRBV20-1	NA
TGTGCCAGCAGTGAGGAGGGAGAAACCGGGGAGCTGTTTTTT	CASSEEGETGELFF	TRBJ2-2	NA	TRBV6-4	NA
TGCGCCAGCAGCTCGGGCCTTTCTGGGGCCAACGTCCTGACTTTC	CASSSGLSGANVLTF	TRBJ2-6	NA	TRBV4-1	many
TGCGCCAGCAGCCAAGATGACAGGGCTTATGGCTACACCTTC	CASSQDDRAYGYTF	TRBJ1-2	TRBD1	TRBV4-1	many
TGCAGTGCCACGAGACAGGGTTTAATCGAGCAGTACTTC	CSATRQGLIEQYF	TRBJ2-7	TRBD1	TRBV20-1	many
TGTGCCAGCAGCCAAATAGAGGGACTCCCGAATTCAGCCCTCCACTTT	CASSQIEGLPNSALHF	TRBJ1-6	NA	TRBV14	NA
TGTGCCAGCAGCTTAGTGGGTGGTCCCACTGAAGCTTTCTTT	CASSLVGGPTEAFF	TRBJ1-1	NA	TRBV7-9	many
TGCGCCAGCAGCTGGGGACAGGGAAACACCGGGGAGCTGTTTTTT	CASSWGQGNTGELFF	TRBJ2-2	TRBD1	TRBV5-1	many
TGTGCCAGCAGTATAGCGGGGGGGCCAGATACGCAGTATTTT	CASSIAGGPDTQYF	TRBJ2-3	TRBD2	TRBV6-6	many
TGTGCCAGCAGCTTACCGAATCGGGAGCTGTTTTTT	CASSLPNRELFF	TRBJ2-2	NA	TRBV11-3	NA
TGCAGTGCTAGAGACCCTGGGACTAGCGGGGGCACAGATACGCAGTATTTT	CSARDPGTSGGTDTQYF	TRBJ2-3	TRBD2	TRBV20-1	many
TGTGCCAGCAGCCGAGCTACAGGGTGTAAAGAGACCCAGTACTTC	CASSRATGCKETQYF	TRBJ2-5	NA	TRBV14	NA
TGTGCCAGCAGCCCCTACAGTATAGGCAATCAGCCCCAGCATTTT	CASSPYSIGNQPQHF	TRBJ1-5	NA	TRBV7-2	many
TGCGCCAGCAGCGCAATAGCGGGGGCGAAAGATACGCAGTATTTT	CASSAIAGAKDTQYF	TRBJ2-3	TRBD2	TRBV5-1	many
TGTGCCAGTAGTCTCTCGGGGGCGGCAATGAACACTGAAGCTTTCTTT	CASSLSGAAMNTEAFF	TRBJ1-1	NA	TRBV19	few
TGTGCCAGCAGTTTTGGGGGGGACAGCACTGAAGCTTGCTTT	CASSFGGDSTEACF	TRBJ1-1	TRBD1	TRBV12-3/TRBV12-4	NA
TGCGCCAGCAGCTTGCTTCGAGGGGATGACGAGCAGTACTTC	CASSLLRGDDEQYF	TRBJ2-7	NA	TRBV5-1	many
TGTGCCACGGCTTTGGAGACAGTGACCGACGAGCAGTACTTC	CATALETVTDEQYF	TRBJ2-7	NA	TRBV10-3	many
TGCGCCAGCAGCTTAGCTGTTTCCGTCGGAGGAGGAGAGACCCAGTACTTC	CASSLAVSVGGGETQYF	TRBJ2-5	NA	TRBV5-1	many
TGTGCCAGCAGTTTTTTACCCTACGAGCAGTACTTC	CASSFLPYEQYF	TRBJ2-7	NA	TRBV28	many
TGTGCCAGCAGTTTCCCCGACAGGGCCGAGCAGTACTTC	CASSFPDRAEQYF	TRBJ2-7	TRBD1	TRBV28	many
TGTGCCAGCAGCCCGGGACAGAAGAACACTGAAGCTTTCTTT	CASSPGQKNTEAFF	TRBJ1-1	TRBD1	TRBV7-9	many
TGTGCCAGCAGCGTAGCTACCCCGGGACAGGCTTACAATGAGCAGTTCTTC	CASSVATPGQAYNEQFF	TRBJ2-1	TRBD1	TRBV9	many
TGTGCCAGCAGTGAAGACCCCAGCTCTGGGGCCAACGTCCTGACTTTC	CASSEDPSSGANVLTF	TRBJ2-6	NA	TRBV6-2/TRBV6-3	NA
TGCAGTGCTAGCCCGGGGAACACTGAAGCTTTCTTT	CSASPGNTEAFF	TRBJ1-1	NA	TRBV20-1	many
TGTGCCAGCAGCCAAGAGGGCAGGAAACAAGAGACCCAGTACTTC	CASSQEGRKQETQYF	TRBJ2-5	NA	TRBV28	many
TGCGCCAGCAGTTTTGGAGGGGGTAAAGATACGCAGTATTTT	CASSFGGGKDTQYF	TRBJ2-3	NA	TRBV4-1	many
TGTGCCAGCAGCAACGAAGCGGCCGGGACCATTCAGTACTTC	CASSNEAAGTIQYF	TRBJ2-4	NA	TRBV6-2/TRBV6-3	few
TGTGCCAGCAGCTTAGGGTTTAAAGTCATCGAGCAGTACTTC	CASSLGFKVIEQYF	TRBJ2-7	NA	TRBV11-3	NA
TGTGCCAGCAGTGCTACACGTGGCTACACCTTC	CASSATRGYTF	TRBJ1-2	NA	TRBV2	many
TGCGCCAGCAGCTTGGATGGCAGGGGGACCGGGGAGCTGTTTTTT	CASSLDGRGTGELFF	TRBJ2-2	TRBD1	TRBV5-1	few
TGTGCCAGCAGTTTAGCGCTGCCCGGTAATCAGCCCCAGCATTTT	CASSLALPGNQPQHF	TRBJ1-5	NA	TRBV12-3/TRBV12-4	many
TGTGCCAGCAGGGGGGCAGAGACCCAGTACTTC	CASRGAETQYF	TRBJ2-5	NA	TRBV12-3/TRBV12-4	many
TGTGCCAGCAGCGTACAGGGGGCCCCCAACTACGAGCAGTACTTC	CASSVQGAPNYEQYF	TRBJ2-7	TRBD1	TRBV5-8	many
TGCGCCAGCAGCTTGTCAGGAATACCCTACGAGCAGTACTTC	CASSLSGIPYEQYF	TRBJ2-7	NA	TRBV5-1	many